The T cell receptor beta chain under discussion was sequenced for a study of T-cell memory formation after mild COVID-19. About the research overall: TCR clusters were mostly confined to one donor each.

The CDR3 contains 18 residues. The V and J ends lost 3 bases and 0 bases respectively, with 20 bases between them. CDR1 SGHRS and CDR2 YFSETQ come from the germline V gene. Libraries for TCRalpha and TCRbeta carried sample barcodes and unique molecular identifiers via 5'RACE. From the 5' RACE reads, TCRdb called clonotypes with MiXCR, one entry per CDR3 protein. The table includes 350,000 to 450,000 distinct CDR3 sequences, under 30% detected once. This clonotype was picked up a small number of times. Its antigen is currently unknown. Study-level results: Contracting clones, day 15 to 85, had balanced CD4/CD8, and later expanders favored CD4+. Clones which contracted sat mainly in CM and EM if CD4+, and in EMRA if CD8+.

Sequencing was done on a sample of PBMCs or a T cell subset sorted from them (not recorded which). The chain joins TRBV5-1 to TRBJ2-3; weak D call: TRBD2 (7 bases). The receptor comes from an adult woman who had mild COVID-19 (a few samples of this study predate the infection). Cell type and time point are not known. The CDR3 reads CASSWRGSGGPSTDTQYF. DNA of the CDR3: TGCGCCAGCAGCTGGCGGGGTTCGGGGGGCCCTAGCACAGATACGCAGTATTTT.